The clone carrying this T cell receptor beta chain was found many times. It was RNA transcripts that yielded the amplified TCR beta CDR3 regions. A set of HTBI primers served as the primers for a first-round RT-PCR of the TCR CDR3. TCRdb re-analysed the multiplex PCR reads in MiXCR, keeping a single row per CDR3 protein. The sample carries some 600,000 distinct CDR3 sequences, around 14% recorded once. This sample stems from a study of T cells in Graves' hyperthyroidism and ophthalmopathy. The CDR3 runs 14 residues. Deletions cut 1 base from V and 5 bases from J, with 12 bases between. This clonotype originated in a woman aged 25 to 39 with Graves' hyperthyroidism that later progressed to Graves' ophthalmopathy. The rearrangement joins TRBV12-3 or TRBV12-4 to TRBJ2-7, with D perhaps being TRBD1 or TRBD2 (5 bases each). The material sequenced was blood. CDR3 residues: CASSLGEGWNEQYF. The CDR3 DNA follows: TGTGCCAGCAGTTTAGGCGAGGGGTGGAACGAGCAGTACTTC.